This TCR beta chain was sequenced for a study of CD8 T cells in Susac syndrome (dated by TCRdb to between 2018 and 2021). About the full investigation: Among the Susac syndrome patients who were sequenced, clinically active disease was present in about 6 and clinical remission was observed in 8 or 9. Repertoire sequencing was used to test whether CD8+ T cell activation and differentiation in Susac syndrome was antigen driven. At blood withdrawal, Susac syndrome patients were either therapy-naive, taking corticosteroids (in some cases with IVIg as well), or taking IVIg alone. Summary of the overall study and its limitations: In patients with Susac syndrome, the CD4+ T cell repertoire showed no detectable clonal expansion. The study acknowledged that relatively few individuals were included in the TCR sequencing and HLA analysis.

The CDR3, from cysteine to phenylalanine, totals 17 residues. Kept here is only the CDR3 DNA, which spans 51 bases and is read in frame from base 1. The germline V end is reduced by 4 bases and the J end by 1 base; junction bases left unmatched: 12. CDR1 is given as MNHEY and CDR2 as SMNVEV, both from the germline V gene (reference sequence). Peripheral blood CD8+ and CD4+ T cells from healthy donors, Susac syndrome patients and multiple sclerosis patients were profiled using high-throughput TCR beta sequencing. The Susac syndrome patients fulfilled recently defined diagnostic criteria for definite or probable disease. Bulk CD8+ and CD4+ T cells were purified by magnetic negative isolation, whereas CD8+ TEMRA cells were enriched by FACS. Blood was drawn into EDTA tubes, processed within 24 hours, and PBMCs were isolated by density gradient centrifugation. PBMCs intended for TCR sequencing were frozen in liquid nitrogen and were later thawed in a 37 degrees C water bath. A purity of at least 90% was achieved for sorted or isolated CD4+, CD8+ and CD8+ TEMRA cells.

RNA was extracted using the RNeasy kit, and roughly 0.5 to 1 microgram was reverse transcribed with random hexamers. The immunoSEQ multiplex PCR assay, covering 54 Vbeta and 13 Jbeta segments, was used to amplify TCR beta CDR3 regions. Bias from PCR amplification was corrected by using a synthetic template baseline for primer optimization and for computational correction. In the paper's pipeline: Reads were annotated to V, D and J genes per IMGT and analyzed with immunoSEQ Analyzer, keeping only productive sequences. To calculate clonality, Shannon entropy was normalized by log2 of the number of productive unique sequences and then subtracted from one. Public and private clones were assessed among the 100 most prevalent clones of each patient and control. Clones were defined as Susac-specific if absent from the healthy and MS cohorts, from 1052 published viral clones and from other ImmuneACCESS disease sequences. In-frame beta chains were kept once TCRdb had trimmed the public reads at Q25 with fastp and called clones with MiXCR. Every entry covers one CDR3 protein and lists the most common genes and DNA from its rows. The V and J calls were not made by the authors but by TCRdb's processing. Counted in this sample were about 180,000 distinct CDR3 sequences; roughly 94% of them appeared once. The ten biggest clones cover roughly 0.11% of the sample.

Details on this clonotype: The specificity of this receptor is unknown. No per-base quality is available; no much larger clone lies one base away.

The source is a human donor with Susac syndrome. Input material: CD4+ T cells from PBMCs. The chain is encoded by TRBV27 joined to TRBJ2-5; 7 central nucleotides agree with TRBD2. The CDR3 region has the sequence CASSSPYPIAGQETQYF. The base sequence is TGTGCCAGCAGTTCCCCATACCCTATAGCGGGCCAAGAGACCCAGTACTTC.